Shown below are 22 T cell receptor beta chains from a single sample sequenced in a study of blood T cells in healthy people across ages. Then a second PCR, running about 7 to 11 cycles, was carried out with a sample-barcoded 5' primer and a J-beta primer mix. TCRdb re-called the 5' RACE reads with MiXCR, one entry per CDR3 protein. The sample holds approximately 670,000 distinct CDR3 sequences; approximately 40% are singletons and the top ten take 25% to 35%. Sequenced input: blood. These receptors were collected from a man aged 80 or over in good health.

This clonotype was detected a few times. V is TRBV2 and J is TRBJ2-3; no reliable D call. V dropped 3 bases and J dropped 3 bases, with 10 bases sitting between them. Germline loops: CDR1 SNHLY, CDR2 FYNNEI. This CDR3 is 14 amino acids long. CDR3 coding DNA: TGTGCCAGCAGTGAGTCGACCATTACAGATACGCAGTATTTT. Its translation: CASSESTITDTQYF.

The chain's CDR3 is CSAEGREGRYEQFF. For the CDR3, the DNA is TGCAGTGCTGAGGGGCGGGAGGGCCGCTATGAGCAGTTCTTC. The J gene is TRBJ2-1, the V gene TRBV20-1; 9 bases are shared with TRBD2. The CDR3 has 14 residues. Germline lookup yields CDR1 DFQATT and CDR2 SNEGSKA (reference sequence). The trim removed 5 bases at V and 8 bases at J, leaving 10 bases unmatched.

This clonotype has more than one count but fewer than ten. CDR3 nucleotides: TGTGCCAGCAGCTCGAACATAGCGGGCCCTTACAATGAGCAGTTCTTC. Translating it yields CASSSNIAGPYNEQFF. J is TRBJ2-1 and V is TRBV9, with TRBD2 matching over 7 bases. Looked up from germline, CDR1 is SGDLS and CDR2 is YYNGEE. The CDR3 covers 16 residues. J gave up 4 bases and V 4 bases, and 11 bases lay outside the gene matches.

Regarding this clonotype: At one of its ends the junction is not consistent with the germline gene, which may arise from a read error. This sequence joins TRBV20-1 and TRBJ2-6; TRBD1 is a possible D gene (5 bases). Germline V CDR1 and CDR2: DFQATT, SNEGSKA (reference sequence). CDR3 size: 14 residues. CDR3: CSATTGSGANVPTF. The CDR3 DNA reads TGCAGTGCTACAACAGGCTCTGGGGCCAACGTCCCGACTTTC.

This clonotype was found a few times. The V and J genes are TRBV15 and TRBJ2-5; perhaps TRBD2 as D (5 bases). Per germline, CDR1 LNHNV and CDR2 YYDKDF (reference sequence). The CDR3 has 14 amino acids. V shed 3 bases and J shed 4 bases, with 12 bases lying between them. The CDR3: CATSRPASGETQYF. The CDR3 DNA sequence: TGTGCCACCAGCAGGCCAGCCAGCGGAGAGACCCAGTACTTC.

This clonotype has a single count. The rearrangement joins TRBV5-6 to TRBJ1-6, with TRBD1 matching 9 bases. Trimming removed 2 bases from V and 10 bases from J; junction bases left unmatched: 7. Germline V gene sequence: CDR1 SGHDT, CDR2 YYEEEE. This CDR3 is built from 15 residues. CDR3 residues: CASSFGDRANSPLHF. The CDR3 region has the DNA TGTGCCAGCAGCTTCGGGGACAGGGCCAACTCACCCCTCCACTTT.

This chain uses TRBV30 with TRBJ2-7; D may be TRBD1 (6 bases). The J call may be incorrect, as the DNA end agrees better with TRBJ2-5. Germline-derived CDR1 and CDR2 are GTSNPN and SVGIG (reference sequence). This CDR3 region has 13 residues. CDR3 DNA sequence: TGTGCCTGGAGTGTTCCAGGGGTGAAGACCCAGTACTTC. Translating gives CAWSVPGVKTQYF.

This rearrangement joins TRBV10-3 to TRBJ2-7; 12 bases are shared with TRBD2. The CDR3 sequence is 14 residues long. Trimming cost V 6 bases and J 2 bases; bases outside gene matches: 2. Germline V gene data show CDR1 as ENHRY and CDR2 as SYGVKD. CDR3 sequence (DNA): TGTGCCATCAGGCCTAGCGGGGGGGCCTACGAGCAGTACTTC. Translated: CAIRPSGGAYEQYF.

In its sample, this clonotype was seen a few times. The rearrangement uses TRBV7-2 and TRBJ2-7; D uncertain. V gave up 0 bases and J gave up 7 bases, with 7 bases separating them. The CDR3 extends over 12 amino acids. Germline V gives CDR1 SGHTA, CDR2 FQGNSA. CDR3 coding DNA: TGTGCCAGCAGCTTAGCGTTAGATGAGCAGTACTTC. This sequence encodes CASSLALDEQYF.

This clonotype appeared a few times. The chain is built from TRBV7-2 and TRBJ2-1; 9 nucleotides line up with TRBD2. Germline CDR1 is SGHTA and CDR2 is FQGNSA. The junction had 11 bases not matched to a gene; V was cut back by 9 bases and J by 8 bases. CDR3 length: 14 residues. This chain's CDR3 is CASQESSGSDEQFF. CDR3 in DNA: TGTGCCAGTCAGGAGAGTAGCGGGAGTGATGAGCAGTTCTTC.

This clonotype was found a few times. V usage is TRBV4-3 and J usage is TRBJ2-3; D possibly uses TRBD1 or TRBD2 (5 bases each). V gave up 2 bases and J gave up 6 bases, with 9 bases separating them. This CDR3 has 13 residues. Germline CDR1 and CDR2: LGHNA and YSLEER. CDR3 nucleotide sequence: TGCGCCAGCAGCCAAAACCGGGGCGATACGCAGTATTTT. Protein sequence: CASSQNRGDTQYF.

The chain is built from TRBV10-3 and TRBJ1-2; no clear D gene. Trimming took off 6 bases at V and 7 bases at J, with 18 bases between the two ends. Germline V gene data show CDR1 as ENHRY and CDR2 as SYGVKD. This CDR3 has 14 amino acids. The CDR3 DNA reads TGTGCCATCAGCGCTGGCACCCAGGAACGTGGCTACACCTTC. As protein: CAISAGTQERGYTF.

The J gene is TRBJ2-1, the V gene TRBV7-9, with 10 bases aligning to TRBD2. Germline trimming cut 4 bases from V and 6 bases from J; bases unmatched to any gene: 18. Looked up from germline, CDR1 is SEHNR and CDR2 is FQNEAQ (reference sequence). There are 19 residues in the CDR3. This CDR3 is CASSSSPSLAGAIINEQFF. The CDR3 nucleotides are TGTGCCAGCAGCTCATCCCCGTCCCTAGCGGGAGCAATTATCAATGAGCAGTTCTTC. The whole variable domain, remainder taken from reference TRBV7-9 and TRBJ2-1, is DTGVSQNPRHKITKRGQNVTFRCDPISEHNRLYWYRQTLGQGPEFLTYFQNEAQLEKSRLLSDRFSAERPKGSFSTLEIQRTEQGDSAMYLCASSSSPSLAGAIINEQFFGPGTRLTVL.

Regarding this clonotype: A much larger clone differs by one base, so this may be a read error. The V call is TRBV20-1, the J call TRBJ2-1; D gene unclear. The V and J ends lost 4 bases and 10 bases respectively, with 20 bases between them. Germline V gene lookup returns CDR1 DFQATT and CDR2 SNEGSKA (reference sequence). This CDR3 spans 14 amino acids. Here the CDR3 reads CSAMPHPASYEQFF. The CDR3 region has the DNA TGCAGTGCTATGCCGCATCCGGCCTCCTACGAGCAGTTCTTC.

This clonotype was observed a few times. The CDR3 loop reads CASSRDWTYEQYF. The CDR3 coding sequence is TGTGCCAGCAGCCGTGACTGGACCTACGAGCAGTACTTC. V and J are TRBV11-2 and TRBJ2-7; D remains unclear. Germline CDR1 reads SGHAT; CDR2 reads FQNNGV. This CDR3 is 13 amino acids long. The V end lost 5 bases, the J end lost 2 bases, and 10 bases lay between the germline ends.

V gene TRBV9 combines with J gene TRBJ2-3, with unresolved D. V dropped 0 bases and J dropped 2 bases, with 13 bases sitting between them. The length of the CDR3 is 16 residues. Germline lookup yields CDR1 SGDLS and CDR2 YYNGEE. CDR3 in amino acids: CASSVDPRLHTDTQYF. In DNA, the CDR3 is TGTGCCAGCAGCGTAGATCCCAGACTCCACACAGATACGCAGTATTTT.

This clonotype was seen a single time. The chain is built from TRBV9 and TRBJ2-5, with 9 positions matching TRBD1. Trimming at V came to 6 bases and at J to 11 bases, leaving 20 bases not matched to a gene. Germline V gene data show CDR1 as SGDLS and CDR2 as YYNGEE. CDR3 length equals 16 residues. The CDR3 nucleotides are TGTGCCAGCACTCCCCCCGGACAGGGGTCGTACAATGAGCAGTACTTC. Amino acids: CASTPPGQGSYNEQYF.

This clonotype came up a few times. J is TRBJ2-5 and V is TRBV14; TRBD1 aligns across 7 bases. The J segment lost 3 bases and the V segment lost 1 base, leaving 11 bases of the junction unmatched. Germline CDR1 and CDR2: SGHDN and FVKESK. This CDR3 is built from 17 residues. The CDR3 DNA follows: TGTGCCAGCAGCCAAGGGTTGAAGGCAGGGGGAAAAGAGACCCAGTACTTC. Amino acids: CASSQGLKAGGKETQYF.

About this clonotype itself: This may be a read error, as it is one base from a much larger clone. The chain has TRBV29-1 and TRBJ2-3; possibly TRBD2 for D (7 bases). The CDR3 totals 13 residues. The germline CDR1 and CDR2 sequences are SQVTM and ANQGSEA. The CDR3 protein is CSFDGGQTDTQCF. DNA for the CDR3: TGCAGCTTCGACGGGGGGCAGACAGATACGCAGTGTTTT.

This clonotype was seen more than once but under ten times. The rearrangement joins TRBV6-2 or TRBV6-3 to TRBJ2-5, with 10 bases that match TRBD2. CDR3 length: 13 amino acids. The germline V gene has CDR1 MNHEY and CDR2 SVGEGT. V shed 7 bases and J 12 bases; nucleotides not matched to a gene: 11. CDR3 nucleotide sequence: TGTGCCAGCATGGGACAGATAGCGGGAGGCAAGTACTTC. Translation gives CASMGQIAGGKYF.

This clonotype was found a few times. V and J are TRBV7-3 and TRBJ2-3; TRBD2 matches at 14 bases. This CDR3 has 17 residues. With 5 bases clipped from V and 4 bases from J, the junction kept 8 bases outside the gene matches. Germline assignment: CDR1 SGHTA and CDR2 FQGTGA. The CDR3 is CASSPGTSGRAADTQYF. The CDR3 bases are TGTGCCAGCAGCCCGGGGACTAGCGGGAGAGCGGCAGATACGCAGTATTTT.

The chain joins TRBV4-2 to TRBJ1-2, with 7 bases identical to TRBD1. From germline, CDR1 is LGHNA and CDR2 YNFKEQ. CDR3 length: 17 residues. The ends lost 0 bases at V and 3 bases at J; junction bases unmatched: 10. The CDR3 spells CASSQDEGQGGDYGYTF. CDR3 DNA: TGTGCCAGCAGCCAAGATGAGGGTCAGGGGGGGGACTATGGCTACACCTTC.